The next 6 T cell receptor beta chains were all read from a single sample in a study of spatial heterogeneity in lung cancer. Time point defined: sample taken at primary tumor resection. MiXCR was run by TCRdb on the 5' RACE reads, yielding one entry per CDR3 protein. The sample shows more than 80,000 distinct CDR3 sequences, 9.5% to 15% of them seen only once. Sequencing used PBMCs, obtained at surgery. The receptors originated from a male donor with early-stage non-small cell lung cancer.

This clonotype occurred many times. The chain recombines TRBV12-3 or TRBV12-4 with TRBJ1-5; 8 bases agree with TRBD1. CDR3 length equals 14 residues. V trimming: 6 bases; J trimming: 6 bases; junction bases outside the gene matches: 7. CDR3 DNA: TGTGCCAGCAGCGGGCAGGGGGCGAGTCAGCCCCAGCATTTT. It yields the protein CASSGQGASQPQHF.

This clonotype has just a few counts. The V call is TRBV5-1, the J call TRBJ2-1; D is unresolved. The V gene lost 4 bases and the J gene lost 3 bases, with 8 bases spanning the gap. The CDR3 is 13 amino acids. Germline V gene lookup returns CDR1 SGHRS and CDR2 YFSETQ. The CDR3 region has the DNA TGCGCCAGCAGCCCCCCGGGCTACAATGAGCAGTTCTTC. Translation: CASSPPGYNEQFF.

This clonotype was seen a handful of times. One end of the junction varies from germline; a read error may be responsible. The chain has TRBV10-3 and TRBJ2-7; D call uncertain. This CDR3 comprises 11 residues. The V gene's germline CDR1 is ENHRY and CDR2 SYGVKD. CDR3 in amino acids: CAISESYFTAF. Written as DNA, the CDR3 is TGTGCCATCAGTGAGTCGTACTTCACCGCCTTC.

The V call is TRBV23-1, the J call TRBJ2-3; 10 bases line up with TRBD1. TRBV23-1 is noted as an ORF with a role that remains uncertain. The CDR3 sequence is 19 residues long. With 6 bases clipped from V and 2 bases from J, the junction kept 17 bases outside the gene matches. This CDR3 is CASRNRDRGRHHITDTQYF. The CDR3 bases are TGCGCCAGCAGGAACCGGGACAGGGGCCGCCATCACATCACAGATACGCAGTATTTT.

This clonotype was counted between two and nine times. V usage is TRBV15 and J usage is TRBJ1-6; no clear D. V lost 5 bases and J lost 7, with 9 bases in between. In germline, CDR1 is LNHNV, CDR2 YYDKDF (reference sequence). The CDR3 spans 13 residues. The CDR3 protein is CATSPRRNSPLHF. CDR3 DNA sequence: TGTGCCACCAGCCCCCGACGAAATTCACCCCTCCACTTT.

This clonotype was picked up many times. The CDR3: CASRRGGSTEAFF. The DNA for the CDR3 is TGTGCCAGCAGGCGAGGGGGTTCCACTGAAGCTTTCTTT. The rearrangement links TRBV6-2 or TRBV6-3 to TRBJ1-1; possible D gene TRBD1, 6 bases. Germline CDR1 is MNHEY and CDR2 is SVGEGT. The length of the CDR3 is 13 residues. V dropped 6 bases and J dropped 4 bases, with 12 bases sitting between them.